Shown below are 15 T cell receptor beta chains from a single sample sequenced in a study of cytomegalovirus exposure and HLA in healthy donors. The primer mix had 60 Vbeta and 13 Jbeta primers. TCRdb's copy holds only in-frame clones and misses some; the assay was immunoSEQ multiplex PCR. Of roughly 97,000 clones in the sample, 75% to 80% were seen once. Sample: PBMCs. The receptors here all came from a man aged 60 to 75 in good health and CMV-seropositive.

The V gene is TRBV4-1, the J gene TRBJ1-6; D perhaps matches TRBD1 (6 bases). Germline CDR1 MGHRA, CDR2 YSYEKL. The CDR3 is 15 residues long. V lost 2 bases, J lost 10 bases, and 15 bases lay in between. The CDR3 nucleotides read TGCGCCAGCAGCCAAAGACAGGTAGAGGGGTCACCCCTCCACTTT. Amino acid sequence: CASSQRQVEGSPLHF.

About this clone: The germline gene is not matched at one end of the junction; a read error may be the cause. This sample includes further DNA sequences coding for the same CDR3. V and J are TRBV9 and TRBJ1-3, with D unclear. Germline V gene data show CDR1 as SGDLS and CDR2 as YYNGEE. This CDR3 comprises 13 residues. CDR3 sequence: CASSVVRGNTIYF. The CDR3, as DNA: TGCGCCAGCAGCGTAGTGAGGGGAAACACCATATATTTT.

The chain recombines TRBV7-2 with TRBJ1-5, with 10 bases identical to TRBD1. Per germline, CDR1 SGHTA and CDR2 FQGNSA. The CDR3 is made up of 15 amino acids. Losses at the gene ends were 4 bases for V and 6 bases for J; bases not matched to a gene: 6. The CDR3 coding sequence is TGTGCCAGCAGCTCCGACAGGGGGCTCGGTCAGCCCCAGCATTTT. This codes for CASSSDRGLGQPQHF.

The chain combines TRBV2 with TRBJ1-5; weak D call: TRBD1 (5 bases). Per the germline V gene, CDR1 is SNHLY and CDR2 is FYNNEI. Trimming took off 2 bases at V and 0 bases at J, with 8 bases between the two ends. The CDR3 consists of 15 residues. Written as DNA, the CDR3 is TGTGCCAGCAGTGAATTCAGGGCTAGCAATCAGCCCCAGCATTTT. This translates into CASSEFRASNQPQHF. The whole variable domain, remainder taken from reference TRBV2 and TRBJ1-5, is EPEVTQTPSHQVTQMGQEVILRCVPISNHLYFYWYRQILGQKVEFLVSFYNNEISEKSEIFDDQFSVERPDGSNFTLKIRSTKLEDSAMYFCASSEFRASNQPQHFGDGTRLSIL.

V usage is TRBV7-8 and J usage is TRBJ2-1, with D perhaps matching TRBD2 (5 bases). Germline CDR1 SGHVS, CDR2 FQNEAQ. Trimming pared 3 bases from V and 4 bases from J, leaving 10 bases between. The CDR3 runs 14 residues. The CDR3 nucleotides read TGTGCCAGCAGCTTGGGAGCGGCTTACAATGAGCAGTTCTTC. This sequence encodes CASSLGAAYNEQFF.

The chain has TRBV5-6 and TRBJ2-2, with 8 positions matching TRBD1. J was trimmed by 9 bases and V by 1 base; bases with no gene match: 14. Per the germline V gene, CDR1 is SGHDT and CDR2 is YYEEEE. The CDR3 spans 17 residues. The chain's CDR3 is CASSLMSWTGIPRELFF. DNA for the CDR3: TGTGCCAGCAGCTTGATGAGTTGGACAGGGATACCCAGGGAGCTGTTTTTT.

This rearrangement joins TRBV9 to TRBJ2-5; 8 positions agree with TRBD1. Germline CDR1 reads SGDLS; CDR2 reads YYNGEE. V lost 4 bases and J lost 5; bases outside the gene matches: 10. This CDR3 contains 15 residues. In DNA form, the CDR3 reads TGTGCCAGCAGCATCACCCCAGGGGGCGGTGAGACCCAGTACTTC. It translates to CASSITPGGGETQYF.

The chain recombines TRBV7-2 with TRBJ1-4; 9 nucleotides agree with TRBD1. J lost 5 bases, V lost 5 bases, and 6 bases had no gene match. In germline, CDR1 is SGHTA, CDR2 FQGNSA. CDR3 length equals 15 residues. Here the CDR3 reads CASSGRDRVNEKLFF. CDR3 bases: TGTGCCAGCAGCGGCAGGGACAGGGTAAATGAAAAACTGTTTTTT.

This clone has only a few counts. This chain links TRBV27 with TRBJ2-6, with a possible D match to TRBD2 (6 bases). The V end was cut by 4 bases, the J end by 0 bases, with 10 bases between. This CDR3 has 16 residues. Looked up from germline, CDR1 is MNHEY and CDR2 is SMNVEV (reference sequence). The CDR3 region is CASSSGRLSGANVLTF. CDR3 DNA sequence: TGTGCCAGCAGTTCCGGGAGACTCTCTGGGGCCAACGTCCTGACTTTC.

This clone has just one count. The gene calls are TRBV25-1 and TRBJ1-6, with 10 positions matching TRBD1. The CDR3 extends over 15 amino acids. CDR1 MGHDK and CDR2 SYGVNS come from the germline V gene. The J segment lost 7 bases and the V segment lost 4 bases, leaving 4 bases of the junction unmatched. As DNA, the CDR3 is TGTGCCAGCAGTGCCCGGGACAGGGGAAATTCACCCCTCCACTTT. This codes for CASSARDRGNSPLHF.

V and J are TRBV18 and TRBJ2-1; TRBD2 matches at 14 bases. This CDR3 has 18 residues. V was clipped by 4 bases and J by 2 bases; unmatched bases: 7. The germline gives CDR1 KGHSH, CDR2 LQKENI. CDR3 coding DNA: TGTGCCAGCTCACTGGGGACTAGCGGGGGCCGGGCCTACAATGAGCAGTTCTTC. Translation: CASSLGTSGGRAYNEQFF.

This chain uses TRBV7-2 with TRBJ1-2; TRBD1 is a possible D gene (6 bases). The CDR3 contains 15 residues. The germline gives CDR1 SGHTA, CDR2 FQGNSA. The V gene lost 0 bases and the J gene lost 7 bases, with 15 bases spanning the gap. Written as DNA, the CDR3 is TGTGCCAGCAGCTTAGCTCCAGGGGATGGGTCTGGCTACACCTTC. Residues: CASSLAPGDGSGYTF. Using reference TRBV7-2 and TRBJ1-2 for the parts outside the CDR3, the full variable domain is GAGVSQSPSNKVTEKGKDVELRCDPISGHTALYWYRQSLGQGLEFLIYFQGNSAPDKSGLPSDRFSAERTGGSVSTLTIQRTQQEDSAVYLCASSLAPGDGSGYTFGSGTRLTVV.

V gene TRBV5-4 combines with J gene TRBJ2-7, with 10 nucleotides matching TRBD1. Germline lookup yields CDR1 SGHNT and CDR2 YYREEE (reference sequence). This CDR3 has 14 residues. The V and J ends lost 4 bases and 3 bases, in that order; junction bases with no gene match: 4. The CDR3 loop reads CASSQGQGRYEQYF. CDR3 coding DNA: TGTGCCAGCAGCCAGGGACAGGGGCGCTACGAGCAGTACTTC.

The rearrangement joins TRBV18 to TRBJ2-5; the D is unclear. From germline, CDR1 is KGHSH and CDR2 LQKENI. Trimming took off 3 bases at V and 1 base at J, with 12 bases between the two ends. The CDR3 runs 15 residues. CDR3 region: CASSPPSRIQETQYF. CDR3 DNA sequence: TGTGCCAGCTCACCCCCCTCCCGTATCCAAGAGACCCAGTACTTC.

This clone has a single count. The V and J genes are TRBV6-1 and TRBJ1-6; D gene unclear. V gave up 8 bases and J gave up 17 bases, with 13 bases separating them. The CDR3 is 10 residues long. CDR1 and CDR2 (germline): MNHNS, SASEGT. CDR3 amino acids: CASGYTRVHF. CDR3 sequence (DNA): TGTGCCAGCGGCTACACCCGGGTCCACTTT.